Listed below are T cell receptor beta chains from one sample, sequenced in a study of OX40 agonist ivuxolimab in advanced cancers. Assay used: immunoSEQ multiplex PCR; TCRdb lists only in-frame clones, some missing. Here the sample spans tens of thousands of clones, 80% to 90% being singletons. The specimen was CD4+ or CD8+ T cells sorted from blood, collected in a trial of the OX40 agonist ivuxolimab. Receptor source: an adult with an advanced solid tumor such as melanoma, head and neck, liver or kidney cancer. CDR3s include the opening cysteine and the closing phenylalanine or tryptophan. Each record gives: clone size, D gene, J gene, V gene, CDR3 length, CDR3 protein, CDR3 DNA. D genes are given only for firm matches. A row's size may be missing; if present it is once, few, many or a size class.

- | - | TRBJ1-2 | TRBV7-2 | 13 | CASSVRTDYGYTF | TGTGCCAGCAGCGTAAGGACGGACTATGGCTACACCTTC
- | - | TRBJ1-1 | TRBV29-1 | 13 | CSVEIGGLTEAFF | TGCAGCGTTGAGATTGGGGGGCTCACTGAAGCTTTCTTT
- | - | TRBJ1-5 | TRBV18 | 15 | CASSPATGINQPQHF | TGTGCCAGCTCACCAGCCACAGGGATCAATCAGCCCCAGCATTTT
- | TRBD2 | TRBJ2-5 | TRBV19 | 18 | CASSIRTSGIGRQETQYF | TGTGCCAGTAGTATCCGGACTAGCGGGATCGGACGGCAAGAGACCCAGTACTTC
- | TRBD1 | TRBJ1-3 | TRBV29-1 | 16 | CSVRQGMGSSGNTIYF | TGCAGCGTTAGACAGGGAATGGGTTCCTCTGGAAACACCATATATTTT
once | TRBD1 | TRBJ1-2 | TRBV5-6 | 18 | CASSLSITVPGQGYGYTF | TGTGCCAGCAGCCTAAGCATAACAGTCCCGGGACAGGGTTATGGCTACACCTTC
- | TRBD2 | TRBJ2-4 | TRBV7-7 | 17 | CASSLQTGGSAKNIQYF | TGTGCCAGCAGTCTCCAAACGGGCGGGAGTGCCAAAAACATTCAGTACTTC
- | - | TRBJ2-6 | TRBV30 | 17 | CAWSVIDLFSGANVLTF | TGTGCCTGGAGTGTCATCGACCTATTCTCTGGGGCCAACGTCCTGACTTTC
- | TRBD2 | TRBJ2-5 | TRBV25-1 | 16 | CASSEGGTSGTETQYF | TGTGCCAGCAGCGAAGGCGGGACTAGCGGGACAGAGACCCAGTACTTC
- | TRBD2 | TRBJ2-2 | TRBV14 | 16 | CASSQGLAANTGELFF | TGTGCCAGCAGCCAGGGACTAGCGGCGAACACCGGGGAGCTGTTTTTT
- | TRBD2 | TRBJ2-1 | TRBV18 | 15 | CASSPSASGINEQFF | TGTGCCAGCTCACCATCGGCTAGCGGGATTAATGAGCAGTTCTTC
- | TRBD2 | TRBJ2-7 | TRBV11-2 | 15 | CASSPLAGGTNEQYF | TGTGCCAGCAGCCCTTTAGCGGGAGGAACCAACGAGCAGTACTTC
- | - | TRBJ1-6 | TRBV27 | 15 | CASSPGVSYNSPLHF | TGTGCCAGCAGTCCCGGCGTCTCCTATAATTCACCCCTCCACTTT
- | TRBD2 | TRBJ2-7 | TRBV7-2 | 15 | CASSVSGTYSYEQYF | TGTGCCAGCAGCGTTAGCGGGACCTACTCCTACGAGCAGTACTTC
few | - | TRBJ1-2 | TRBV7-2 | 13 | CASSQDPNYGYTF | TGTGCCAGCAGCCAGGACCCTAACTATGGCTACACCTTC
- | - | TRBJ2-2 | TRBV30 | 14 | CAWRTGTLDGELFF | TGTGCCTGGAGGACCGGGACTTTGGATGGGGAGCTGTTTTTT
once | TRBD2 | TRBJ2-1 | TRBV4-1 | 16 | CASSPRLAGGQGEQFF | TGCGCCAGCAGCCCTCGACTAGCGGGGGGGCAAGGAGAGCAGTTCTTC
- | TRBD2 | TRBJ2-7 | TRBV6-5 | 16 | CASSYSVAGSSYEQYF | TGTGCCAGCAGTTACTCCGTAGCGGGAAGCTCCTACGAGCAGTACTTC
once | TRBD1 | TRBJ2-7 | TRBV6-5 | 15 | CASRLDREGGYEQYF | TGTGCCAGCAGACTCGACAGGGAAGGGGGCTACGAGCAGTACTTC
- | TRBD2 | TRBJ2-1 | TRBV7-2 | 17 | CASSFPKTSGRYNEQFF | TGTGCCAGCAGCTTCCCTAAGACTAGCGGGAGATACAATGAGCAGTTCTTC
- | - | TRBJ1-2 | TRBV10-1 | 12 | CASSESGRAHTF | TGCGCCAGCAGTGAGTCGGGACGGGCCCACACCTTC
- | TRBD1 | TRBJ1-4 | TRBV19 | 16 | CASSQTGGVSNEKLFF | TGTGCCAGTAGCCAGACAGGGGGCGTTTCAAATGAAAAACTGTTTTTT
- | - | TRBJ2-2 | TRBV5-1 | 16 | CASSLGSVANTGELFF | TGCGCCAGCAGCTTGGGAAGCGTCGCGAACACCGGGGAGCTGTTTTTT
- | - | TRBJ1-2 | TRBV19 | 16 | CASSIGGRRSSYGYTF | TGTGCCAGTAGTATTGGGGGCAGAAGGTCCTCTTATGGCTACACCTTC
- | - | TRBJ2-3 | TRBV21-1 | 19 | CASPQNGVAGGQCTDTQYF | TGTGCCAGCCCCCAAAACGGGGTAGCGGGGGGGCAGTGCACAGATACGCAGTATTTT
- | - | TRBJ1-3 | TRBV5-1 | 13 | CASSPRPGNTIYF | TGCGCCAGCAGCCCGAGGCCGGGAAACACCATATATTTT
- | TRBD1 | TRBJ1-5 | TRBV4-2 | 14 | CASSQGQGYQPQHF | TGTGCCAGCAGCCAAGGACAGGGGTATCAGCCCCAGCATTTT
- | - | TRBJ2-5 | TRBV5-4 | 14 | CASSQSDRPETQYF | TGTGCCAGCAGCCAATCAGACAGGCCAGAGACCCAGTACTTC
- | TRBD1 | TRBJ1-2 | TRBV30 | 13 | CAWSVQGDYGYTF | TGTGCCTGGAGTGTACAGGGGGACTATGGCTACACCTTC
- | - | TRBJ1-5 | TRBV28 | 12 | CASKESNQPQHF | TGTGCCAGCAAGGAAAGCAATCAGCCCCAGCATTTT
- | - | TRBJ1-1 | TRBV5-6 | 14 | CASTAGPGNTEAFF | TGTGCCAGCACCGCTGGGCCGGGGAACACTGAAGCTTTCTTT
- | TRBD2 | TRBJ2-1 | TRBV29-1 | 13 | CSGSSGVYNEQFF | TGCAGCGGATCTAGCGGGGTGTACAATGAGCAGTTCTTC
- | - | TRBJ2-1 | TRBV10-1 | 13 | CASSVEGDAGQFF | TGCGCCAGCAGTGTTGAGGGGGACGCGGGGCAGTTCTTC
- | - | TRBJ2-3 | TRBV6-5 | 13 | CASSYSGTDTQYF | TGTGCCAGCAGTTACTCCGGGACAGATACGCAGTATTTT
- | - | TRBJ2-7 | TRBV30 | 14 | CAWSVPGFLVEQYF | TGTGCCTGGAGTGTCCCAGGGTTCCTCGTTGAGCAGTACTTC
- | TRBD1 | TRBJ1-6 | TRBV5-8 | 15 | CASATGWSYNSPLHF | TGTGCCAGCGCGACAGGGTGGTCATATAATTCACCCCTCCACTTT
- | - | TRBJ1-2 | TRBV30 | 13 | CAWTRLSQGGYTF | TGTGCCTGGACCCGCCTAAGCCAAGGTGGCTACACCTTC
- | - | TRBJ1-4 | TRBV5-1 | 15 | CASSEGQSRGEKLFF | TGCGCCAGCAGCGAAGGACAATCCCGCGGTGAAAAACTGTTTTTT
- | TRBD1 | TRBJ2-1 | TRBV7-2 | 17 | CASSTSGTWDRYNEQFF | TGTGCCAGCAGCACGAGCGGTACCTGGGACAGATACAATGAGCAGTTCTTC
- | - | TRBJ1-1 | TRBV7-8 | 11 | CASSRTSEAFF | TGTGCCAGCAGCCGGACGTCTGAAGCTTTCTTT
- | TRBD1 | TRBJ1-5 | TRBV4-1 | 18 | CASSQDGRDRGNNQPQHF | TGCGCCAGCAGCCAAGATGGAAGGGACAGGGGAAACAATCAGCCCCAGCATTTT
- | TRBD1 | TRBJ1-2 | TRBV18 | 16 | CASSPNPGQSFYGYTF | TGTGCCAGCTCACCTAATCCGGGACAGAGTTTCTATGGCTACACCTTC
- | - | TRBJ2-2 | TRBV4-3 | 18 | CASSQDYGGPTRIGELFF | TGCGCCAGCAGCCAAGATTACGGCGGTCCAACTAGGATCGGGGAGCTGTTTTTT
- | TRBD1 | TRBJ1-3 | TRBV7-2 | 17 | CASSLQTGGSSGNTIYF | TGTGCCAGCAGCCTGCAGACAGGGGGAAGCTCTGGAAACACCATATATTTT
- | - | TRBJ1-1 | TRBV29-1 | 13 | CSVAQIQDTEAFF | TGCAGCGTTGCGCAGATCCAGGACACTGAAGCTTTCTTT
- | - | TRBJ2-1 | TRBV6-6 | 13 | CASSQTQPGEQFF | TGTGCCAGCAGCCAGACACAGCCTGGGGAGCAGTTCTTC
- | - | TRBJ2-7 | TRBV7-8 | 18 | CASSRTQTTRASSYEQYF | TGTGCCAGCAGCCGTACACAAACAACACGGGCCTCCTCCTACGAGCAGTACTTC
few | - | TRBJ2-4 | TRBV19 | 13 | CASRGPQINIQYF | TGTGCCAGTAGGGGGCCGCAGATAAACATTCAGTACTTC
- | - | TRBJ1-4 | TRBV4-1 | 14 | CASSQDLLGGKLFF | TGCGCCAGCAGCCAAGATCTCCTAGGGGGAAAACTGTTTTTT
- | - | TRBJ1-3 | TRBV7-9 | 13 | CASSLDAGNTIYF | TGTGCCAGCAGCTTAGACGCGGGCAACACCATATATTTT
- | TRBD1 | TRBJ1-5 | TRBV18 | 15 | CASSPGTGTNQPQHF | TGTGCCAGCTCACCAGGGACAGGGACCAATCAGCCCCAGCATTTT
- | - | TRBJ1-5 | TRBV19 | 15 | CASSFRVLEGGPQHF | TGTGCCAGTAGTTTCCGGGTCCTTGAAGGTGGGCCCCAGCATTTT
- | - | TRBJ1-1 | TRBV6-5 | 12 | CASSYSGAEAFF | TGTGCCAGCAGTTACTCAGGAGCTGAAGCTTTCTTT